The clone carrying this T cell receptor beta chain was observed many times. This specimen comes from a study of T-cell reconstitution after alpha-beta-depleted transplantation in children. The CDR3 has 15 amino acids. The V gene's germline CDR1 is MDHEN and CDR2 SYDVKM. Trimming shortened V by 7 bases and J by 2 bases, and 15 bases separated the two germline ends. Library preparation (for TCRbeta) was performed with unique molecular identifiers. TCRdb independently ran MiXCR on the PCR reads; one entry per CDR3 protein. The sample holds around 78,000 distinct CDR3 sequences; about 7% are singletons and the top ten take 2% to 3%.

This chain joins TRBV28 and TRBJ1-5; D is possibly TRBD1 (5 bases). The source was PBMCs from the stem cell graft donor, collected from the stem cell graft. The clonotype comes from a human donor who donated a stem cell graft to a child with acute lymphoblastic leukemia. In DNA form, the CDR3 reads TGTGCCAGCATTCCAGGCGGAGGGGGCAATCAGCCCCAGCATTTT. Its translation: CASIPGGGGNQPQHF.